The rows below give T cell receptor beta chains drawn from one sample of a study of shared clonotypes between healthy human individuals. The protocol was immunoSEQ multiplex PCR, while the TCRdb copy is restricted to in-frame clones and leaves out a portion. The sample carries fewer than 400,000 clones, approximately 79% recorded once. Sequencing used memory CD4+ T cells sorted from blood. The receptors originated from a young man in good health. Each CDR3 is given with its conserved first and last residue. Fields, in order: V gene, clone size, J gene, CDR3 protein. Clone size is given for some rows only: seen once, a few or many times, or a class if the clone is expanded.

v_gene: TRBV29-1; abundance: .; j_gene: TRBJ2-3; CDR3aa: CSVDRGIGHTDTQYF
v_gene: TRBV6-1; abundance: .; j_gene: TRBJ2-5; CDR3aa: CASSEAPGGAQETQYF
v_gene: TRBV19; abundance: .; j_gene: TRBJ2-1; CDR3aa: CASSMSSGSSHEQFF
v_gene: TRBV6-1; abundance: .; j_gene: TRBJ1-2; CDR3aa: CASSPGTRRYTF
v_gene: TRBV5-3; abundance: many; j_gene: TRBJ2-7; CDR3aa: CARSWARHQKSSYEQYF
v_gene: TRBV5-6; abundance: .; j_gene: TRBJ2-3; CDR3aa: CASSWDRVTDTQYF
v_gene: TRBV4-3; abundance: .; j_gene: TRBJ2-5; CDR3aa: CASSQAPGQGAETQYF
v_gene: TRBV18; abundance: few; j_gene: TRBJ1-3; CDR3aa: CASSPPSVGNTIYF
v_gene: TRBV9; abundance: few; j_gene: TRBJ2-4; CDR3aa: CASSTLQGQVQYF
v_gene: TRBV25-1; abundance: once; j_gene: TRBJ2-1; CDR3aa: CASSEYAGFDYNEQFF
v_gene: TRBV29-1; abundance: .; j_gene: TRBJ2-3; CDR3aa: CSVEEGAADTQYF
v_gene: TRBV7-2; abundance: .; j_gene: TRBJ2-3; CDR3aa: CASRRTGVQDTQYF
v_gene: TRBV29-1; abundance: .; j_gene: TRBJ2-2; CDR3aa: CSGGTGGTGELFF
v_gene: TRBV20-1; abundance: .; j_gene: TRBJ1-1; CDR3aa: CSVRGTEAFF
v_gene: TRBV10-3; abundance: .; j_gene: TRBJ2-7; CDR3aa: CAIGRDSYEQYF
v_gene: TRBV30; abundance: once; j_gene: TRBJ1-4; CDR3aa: CAWSGGGKLFF
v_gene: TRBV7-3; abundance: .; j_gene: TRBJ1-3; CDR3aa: CASSLGMGNTIYF
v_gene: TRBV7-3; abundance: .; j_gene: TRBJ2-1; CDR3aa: CASGPLAGDNEQFF
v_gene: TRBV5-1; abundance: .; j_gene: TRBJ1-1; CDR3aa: CASSVRHTDNVGTEAFF
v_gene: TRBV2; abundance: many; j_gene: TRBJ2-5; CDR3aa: CASRSSPGGQETQYF
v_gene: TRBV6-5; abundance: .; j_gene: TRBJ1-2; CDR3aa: CASSYSPGLIYGYTF
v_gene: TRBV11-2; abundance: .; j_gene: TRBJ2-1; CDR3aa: CASSPTPTSGSYNEQFF
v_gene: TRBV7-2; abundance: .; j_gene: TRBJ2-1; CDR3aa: CASSLRPGLANNEQFF
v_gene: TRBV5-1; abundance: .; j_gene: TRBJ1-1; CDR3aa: CASSIGQNTEAFF
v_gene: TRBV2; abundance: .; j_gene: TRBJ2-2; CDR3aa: CATNRVVGELFF
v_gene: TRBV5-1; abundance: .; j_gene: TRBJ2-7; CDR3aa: CASGTSGIYEQYF
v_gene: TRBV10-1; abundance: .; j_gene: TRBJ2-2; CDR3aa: CASSPQGASTGELFF
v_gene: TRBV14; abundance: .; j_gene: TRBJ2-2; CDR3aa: CASSQEEGNTGELFF
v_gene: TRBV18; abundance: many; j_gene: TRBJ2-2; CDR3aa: CASSREVANTGELFF
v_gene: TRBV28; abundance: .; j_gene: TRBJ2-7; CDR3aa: CASSLSRWGGSYEQYF
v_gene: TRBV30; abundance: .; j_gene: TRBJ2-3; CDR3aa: CAWTRSIFGSDTQYF
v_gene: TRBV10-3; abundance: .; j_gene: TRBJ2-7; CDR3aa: CAISEGGNPYEQYF
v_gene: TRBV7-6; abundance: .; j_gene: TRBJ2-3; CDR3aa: CASSLGSGFTSTDTQYF
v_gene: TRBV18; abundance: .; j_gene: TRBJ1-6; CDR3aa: CASSRHRDIGSSPLHF
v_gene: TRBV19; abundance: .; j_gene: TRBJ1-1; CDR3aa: CASSLKRGNTEAFF
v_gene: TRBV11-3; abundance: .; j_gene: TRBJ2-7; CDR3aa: CASSSRPGVNEQYF
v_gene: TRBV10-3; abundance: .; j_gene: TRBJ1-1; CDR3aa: CAIREGQGTEAFF
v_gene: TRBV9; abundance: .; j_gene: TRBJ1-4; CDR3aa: CASSASGQGNEKLFF
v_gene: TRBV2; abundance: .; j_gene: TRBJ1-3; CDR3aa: CASSPSYSGNTIYF
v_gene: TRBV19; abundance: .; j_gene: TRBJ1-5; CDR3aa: CASSMDRPQPQHF
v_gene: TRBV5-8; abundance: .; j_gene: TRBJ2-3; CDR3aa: CASSLVFGTATTDTQYF
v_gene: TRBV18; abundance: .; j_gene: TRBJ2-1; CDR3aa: CASSPRGRAGYNEQFF
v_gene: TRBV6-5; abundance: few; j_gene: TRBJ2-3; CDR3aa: CASSYAGRVTDTQYF
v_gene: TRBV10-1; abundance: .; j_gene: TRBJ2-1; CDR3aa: CASSESQATDEQFF
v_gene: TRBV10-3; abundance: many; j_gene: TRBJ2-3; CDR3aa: CAISSGRSTDTQYF
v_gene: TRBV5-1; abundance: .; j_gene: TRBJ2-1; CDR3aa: CASSPTPSGSNEQFF
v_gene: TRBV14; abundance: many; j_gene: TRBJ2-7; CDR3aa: CASSQDSLAYEQYF
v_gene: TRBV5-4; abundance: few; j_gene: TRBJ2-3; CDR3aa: CASSARTGTYTDTQYF
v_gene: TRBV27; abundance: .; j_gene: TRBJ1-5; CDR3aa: CASSLWGQGGSNQPQHF